What follows describes a single T cell receptor beta chain. What it recognizes is unknown. This entry comes from a study of OX40 agonist ivuxolimab in advanced cancers. For the study at large: Of mixed ages from about 23 to 79 and averaging about 60 years, the group was just under 85% male. Past anti-PD-1, anti-PD-L1 or anti-CTLA-4 therapy was accepted, and roughly 40% had received some. Three partial responders included one hepatocellular carcinoma patient and two cutaneous melanoma patients. Broader study findings: Mean expanded clone counts were higher in CD8+ than CD4+ T cells.

The CDR3 is 12 amino acids. Trimming shortened V by 1 base and J by 4 bases, and 7 bases separated the two germline ends. CDR1 and CDR2 from the germline V gene are SQVTM and ANQGSEA. Profiled with immunoSEQ multiplex PCR; TCRdb holds only in-frame clones, not every one. The sample comprises 75,000 to 90,000 clones, around 85% of which are singletons, and about 7% rests with the top ten. The sequence was collected from an adult with an advanced solid tumor such as melanoma, head and neck, liver or kidney cancer. The sample was CD4+ or CD8+ T cells sorted from blood, taken in a trial of the OX40 agonist ivuxolimab. This sequence joins TRBV29-1 and TRBJ1-1; weak D call: TRBD1 (5 bases). This CDR3 is CSVEGGTTEAFF. The CDR3 nucleotides are TGCAGCGTTGAAGGAGGGACCACTGAAGCTTTCTTT.